Described below is a single TCR beta chain sequence and its context. These data belong to a study of T cells in Graves' hyperthyroidism and ophthalmopathy. RNA transcripts provided the source from which TCR beta CDR3 regions were amplified. Researchers ran a first-round RT-PCR on the TCR CDR3 using the HTBI primer set. TCRdb re-called the multiplex PCR reads through MiXCR, storing one row per CDR3 protein. The table lists approximately 690,000 distinct CDR3 sequences, around 13% of them singletons. This receptor was taken from a woman aged 50 to 65 with Graves' ophthalmopathy. Sequencing was done on a sample of blood.

DNA for the CDR3: TGTGCCACCAGCAGGGTGACTAGCGGAGTGGGCTACACAGATACGCAGTATTTT. Its translation is CATSRVTSGVGYTDTQYF. The V gene is TRBV15, the J gene TRBJ2-3, with 9 bases that match TRBD2. The J segment lost 2 bases and the V segment lost 3 bases, leaving 12 bases of the junction unmatched. The CDR3 contains 18 residues. Germline lookup yields CDR1 LNHNV and CDR2 YYDKDF (reference sequence). The variable domain in full, completed from reference TRBV15 and TRBJ2-3, reads DAMVIQNPRYQVTQFGKPVTLSCSQTLNHNVMYWYQQKSSQAPKLLFHYYDKDFNNEADTPDNFQSRRPNTSFCFLDIRSPGLGDTAMYLCATSRVTSGVGYTDTQYFGPGTRLTVL.